This T cell receptor delta chain was found in a study of gamma-delta chains in newborns, infants, children (dated by TCRdb to between 2019 and 2020). About the full investigation: According to the title of the study, polyclonal expansion of innate gammadelta T cells immediately after birth is driven by microbial exposure. The study examined the way microbial exposure affected innate gammadelta T cell populations in human newborns right after birth.

This clone has just a few counts. Its antigen is still unknown. A single base is all that separates this from a far larger clone, so a read error is likely. Other DNA sequences within the sample encode an identical CDR3. The CDR3 starts with the cysteine, ends with the phenylalanine, and has 18 residues. Solely the CDR3 DNA is kept, with 54 bases framed from the first base. CDR1 and CDR2, looked up from the germline V gene, are TSWWSYY and QGS. Sequencing instrument: Illumina MiSeq. TCRdb processed the public reads again with the CATT caller, after which rows with matching DNA were combined. Counted in this sample were thousands of delta-chain clones; 3.9% of them appeared once. The ten largest clones add up to roughly 7.1% of the sample.

The receptor was isolated from a child who was a newborn, infant or young child, either healthy, febrile or measles-vaccinated (not recorded which). The V and J segments used are TRDV1 and TRDJ2; 11 of the junction bases match TRDD3. Sequenced input: blood. The nucleotides read TGTGCCCTTGGGGAAGCATTCCTACTGGGGGATAGGGCAGCACAACTCTTCTTT. Its protein product is CALGEAFLLGDRAAQLFF.